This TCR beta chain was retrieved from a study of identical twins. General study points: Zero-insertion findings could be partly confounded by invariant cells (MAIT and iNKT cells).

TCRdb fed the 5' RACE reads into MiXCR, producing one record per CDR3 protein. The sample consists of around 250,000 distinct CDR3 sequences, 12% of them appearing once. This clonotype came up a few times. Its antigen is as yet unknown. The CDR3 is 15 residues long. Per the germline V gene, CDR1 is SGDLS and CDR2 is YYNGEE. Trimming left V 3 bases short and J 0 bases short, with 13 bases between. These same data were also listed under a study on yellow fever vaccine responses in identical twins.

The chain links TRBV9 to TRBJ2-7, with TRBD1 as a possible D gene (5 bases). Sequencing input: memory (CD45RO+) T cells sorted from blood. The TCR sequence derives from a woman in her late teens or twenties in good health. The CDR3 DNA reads TGTGCCAGCAGCGCCCAGGGATCCCTCTCCTACGAGCAGTACTTC. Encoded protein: CASSAQGSLSYEQYF.